This T cell receptor beta chain is from a study of early T cells in non-severe SARS-CoV-2 infection. Study details: Chains were not paired, and sequencing was done on bulk RNA from unsorted whole blood.

The germline V gene encodes CDR1 SGHRS and CDR2 YFSETQ. The CDR3 covers 15 residues. V was pared by 2 bases and J by 8 bases, with 10 bases of the junction left unmatched. Each single cDNA molecule received a unique molecular identifier. TCRdb used MiXCR to reprocess the 5' RACE reads, holding one entry per CDR3 protein. The table lists tens of thousands of distinct CDR3 sequences, about a tenth of them singletons. V gene TRBV5-1 combines with J gene TRBJ2-1, with 7 nucleotides matching TRBD1. Material for sequencing was whole blood. The receptor was isolated from an adult who was a healthcare worker with PCR-confirmed SARS-CoV-2 infection or an uninfected control (not recorded which). The chain's CDR3 is CASSFRQGTGDEQFF. The CDR3 DNA reads TGCGCCAGCAGCTTCCGACAGGGAACTGGGGATGAGCAGTTCTTC.